This is a list of T cell receptor beta chains from one sample in a study of human T cells and chemical hapten exposure. MiXCR was run by TCRdb on the RACE reads, yielding one entry per CDR3 protein. The sample holds about 35,000 distinct CDR3 sequences, 6% to 7% seen once. The input for sequencing was whole blood, taken in connection with sensitization to the hapten diphenylcyclopropenone (DPC). These receptors originate from a woman aged 25 to 39 with alopecia areata. Some clones in this sample may be carry-over from other donors' samples. Both conserved end residues are part of each CDR3. The D gene is left open where the match is weak. The size of a clone is reported for some rows only, either as once, few or many, or as a class for expanded clones.

V	J	size	D	DNA	CDR3
TRBV25-1	TRBJ2-3	many	.	TGTGCCAGCCGGGACGGCGACAGGCTGAACACAGATACGCAGTATTTT	CASRDGDRLNTDTQYF
TRBV11-2	TRBJ1-3	many	.	TGTGCCAGCAGCTCCTGGAAGCTGTTGAAAGGATCTGGAAACACCATATATTTT	CASSSWKLLKGSGNTIYF
TRBV28	TRBJ1-6	.	.	TGTGCCAGCAGGGAGGCGAGATCACCCCTCCACTTT	CASREARSPLHF
TRBV20-1	TRBJ1-1	.	.	TGCAGTGCTAGGGACAGCTTGAACACTGAAGCTTTCTTT	CSARDSLNTEAFF
TRBV2	TRBJ1-6	.	.	TGTGCCAGCAGCCCAAATCGGGGCAATAATTCACCCCTCCACTTT	CASSPNRGNNSPLHF
TRBV20-1	TRBJ2-1	few	TRBD2	TGCAGTGCCAGGGCCCGAGCGGGGGAACCCTACAATGAGCAGTTCTTC	CSARARAGEPYNEQFF
TRBV10-3	TRBJ2-7	many	TRBD1	TGTGCCATCAGTGGACAGGGCCTCGACGAGCAGTACTTC	CAISGQGLDEQYF
TRBV14	TRBJ2-5	few	.	TGTGCCAGCAGCCGACAGCCGGGCCCCCAAGAGACCCAGTACTTC	CASSRQPGPQETQYF
TRBV6-5	TRBJ2-7	many	.	TGTGCCAGCACCAACCGGGATTACGAGCAGTACTTC	CASTNRDYEQYF
TRBV12-3/TRBV12-4	TRBJ1-5	.	.	TGTGCCAGCAGTTTGCAGACAAAGGGTCAGCCCCAGCATTTT	CASSLQTKGQPQHF
TRBV5-1	TRBJ1-5	many	TRBD1	TGCGCCAGCAGCTTGACAGGGGTCAATCAGCCCCAGCATTTT	CASSLTGVNQPQHF
TRBV6-5	TRBJ2-7	few	TRBD1	TGTGCCAGCAGTTACTCAGGAACAGGGGGACGGGACGAGCAGTACTTC	CASSYSGTGGRDEQYF
TRBV7-9	TRBJ2-5	few	.	TGTGCCAGCAGCTCCCCGGAAGCAGGGATCCAAGAGACCCAGTACTTC	CASSSPEAGIQETQYF
TRBV18	TRBJ1-2	many	TRBD1	TGTGCCAGCTCACCCCTGGACAGGGGGATTTATAATGGCTACACCTTC	CASSPLDRGIYNGYTF
TRBV28	TRBJ1-6	.	TRBD1	TGTGCCAGCAGTTTAGGGACAGGGCATTCACCCCTCCACTTT	CASSLGTGHSPLHF
TRBV3-1	TRBJ2-5	many	.	TGTGCCAGCAGCCTAAAGGACGGGTACCAAGAGACCCAGTACTTC	CASSLKDGYQETQYF
TRBV28	TRBJ2-3	few	TRBD2	TGTGCCAGCAGGTTAGCGGGGACTAGCACAGATACGCAGTATTTT	CASRLAGTSTDTQYF
TRBV13	TRBJ2-5	many	TRBD1	TGTGCCAGCAGTTATCCACTAGGGACAGAAGAAGAGACCCAGTACTTC	CASSYPLGTEEETQYF
TRBV4-3	TRBJ1-6	many	.	TGCGCCAGCAGCCAAGCACAGGGTGTTTCACCCCTCCACTTT	CASSQAQGVSPLHF
TRBV4-3	TRBJ2-7	.	.	TGCGCCAGCAGCCAAGTGATCGGTAGCGATGCGAGGGGGGAGCAGTACTTC	CASSQVIGSDARGEQYF
TRBV2	TRBJ1-5	many	.	TGTGCCAGCAGTAAACAGGATAATAGCAATCAGCCCCAGCATTTT	CASSKQDNSNQPQHF
TRBV7-2	TRBJ2-7	few	.	TGTGCCAGCAGCTCCCGCCTGGGGGCAGGAGCCCTGAGGCAGTACTTC	CASSSRLGAGALRQYF
TRBV20-1	TRBJ1-5	many	.	TGCAGTGCTAGGCCCGGGTATAGCAATCAGCCCCAGCATTTT	CSARPGYSNQPQHF
TRBV7-3	TRBJ2-3	few	TRBD2	TGTGCCAGCAGCTTAGATCCGGGGGGGCCGCCAGATACGCAGTATTTT	CASSLDPGGPPDTQYF
TRBV18	TRBJ1-6	few	.	TGTGCCAGCTCACCCTCGGGGGAGCATTCACCCCTCCACTTT	CASSPSGEHSPLHF
TRBV6-5	TRBJ2-5	many	.	TGTGCCAGCAGTTACTCAAGGGTTCGCCAAGAGACCCAGTACTTC	CASSYSRVRQETQYF
TRBV5-1	TRBJ1-1	few	TRBD1	TGCGCCAGCAGCCTGCCGGGACAGGGGACTGAAGCTTTCTTT	CASSLPGQGTEAFF
TRBV7-8	TRBJ2-5	.	TRBD1	TGTGCCAGCAGCTCCCGCCCGGGACAGGGGCGAGAGACCCAGTACTTC	CASSSRPGQGRETQYF
TRBV14	TRBJ1-1	.	TRBD1	TGTGCCAGCAGCCAGCTGACAGGGGCGAACACTGAAGCTTTCTTT	CASSQLTGANTEAFF
TRBV6-6	TRBJ2-3	many	TRBD2	TGTGCCAGCAGTTACGCTCGGGGGGCGGGGGGTAAAGATACGCAGTATTTT	CASSYARGAGGKDTQYF
TRBV20-1	TRBJ1-5	many	.	TGCAGTGCTGGAGGACAGAAACGACAGCCCCAGCATTTT	CSAGGQKRQPQHF
TRBV4-1	TRBJ1-2	.	.	TGCGCCAGCAGCCACTTCGCAGTAGGCTACACCTTC	CASSHFAVGYTF
TRBV27	TRBJ2-3	many	TRBD1	TGTGCCAGCAGTTCGGCCCCGACAGGGCTTCGGGATACGCAGTATTTT	CASSSAPTGLRDTQYF